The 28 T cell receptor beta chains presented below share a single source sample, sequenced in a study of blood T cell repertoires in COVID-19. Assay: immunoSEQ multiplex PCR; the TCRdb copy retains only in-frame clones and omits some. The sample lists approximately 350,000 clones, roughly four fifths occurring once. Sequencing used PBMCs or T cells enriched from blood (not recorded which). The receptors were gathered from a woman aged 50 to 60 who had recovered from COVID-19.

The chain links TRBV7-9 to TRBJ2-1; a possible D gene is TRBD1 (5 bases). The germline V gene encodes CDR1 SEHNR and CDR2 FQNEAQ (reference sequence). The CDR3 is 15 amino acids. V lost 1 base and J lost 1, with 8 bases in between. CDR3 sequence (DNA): TGTGCCAGCAGCTTAGGGGGCGGATCCTACAATGAGCAGTTCTTC. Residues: CASSLGGGSYNEQFF.

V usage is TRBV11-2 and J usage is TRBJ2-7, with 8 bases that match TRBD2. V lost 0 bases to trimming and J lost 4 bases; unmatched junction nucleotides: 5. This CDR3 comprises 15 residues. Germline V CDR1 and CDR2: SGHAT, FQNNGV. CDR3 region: CASSLEAGGRYEQYF. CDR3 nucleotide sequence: TGTGCCAGCAGCTTAGAGGCGGGGGGTCGTTACGAGCAGTACTTC.

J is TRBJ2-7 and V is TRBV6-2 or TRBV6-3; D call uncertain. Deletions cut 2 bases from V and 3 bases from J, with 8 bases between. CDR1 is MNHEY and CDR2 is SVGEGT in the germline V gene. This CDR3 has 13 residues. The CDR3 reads CASSYHRDYEQYF. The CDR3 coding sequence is TGTGCCAGCAGTTACCACAGAGACTACGAGCAGTACTTC.

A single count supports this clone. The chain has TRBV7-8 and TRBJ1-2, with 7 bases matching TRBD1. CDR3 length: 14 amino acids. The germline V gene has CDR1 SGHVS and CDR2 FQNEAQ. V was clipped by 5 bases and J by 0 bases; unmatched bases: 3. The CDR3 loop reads CASSRGTANYGYTF. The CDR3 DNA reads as TGTGCCAGCAGCCGAGGGACAGCTAACTATGGCTACACCTTC.

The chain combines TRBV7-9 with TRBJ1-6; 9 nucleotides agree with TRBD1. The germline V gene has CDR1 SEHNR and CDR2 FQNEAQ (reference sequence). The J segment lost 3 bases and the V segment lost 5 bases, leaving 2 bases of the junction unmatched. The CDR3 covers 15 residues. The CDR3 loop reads CASSGTGNYNSPLHF. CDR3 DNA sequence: TGTGCCAGCAGCGGGACAGGGAACTATAATTCACCCCTCCACTTT.

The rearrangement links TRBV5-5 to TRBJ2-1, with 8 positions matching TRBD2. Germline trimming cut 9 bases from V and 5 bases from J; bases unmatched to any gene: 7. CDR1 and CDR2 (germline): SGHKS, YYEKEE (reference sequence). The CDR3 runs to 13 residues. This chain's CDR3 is CATQTSVNNEQFF. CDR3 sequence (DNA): TGTGCCACCCAGACTAGCGTCAACAATGAGCAGTTCTTC.

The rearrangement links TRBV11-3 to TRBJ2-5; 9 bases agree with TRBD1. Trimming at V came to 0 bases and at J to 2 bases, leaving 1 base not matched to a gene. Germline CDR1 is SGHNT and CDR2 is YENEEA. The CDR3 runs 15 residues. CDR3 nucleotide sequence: TGTGCCAGCAGCTTAGATGGGACAGGGCAAGAGACCCAGTACTTC. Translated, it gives CASSLDGTGQETQYF.

CDR3 sequence reads: CASSEMAVRGEQFF. The DNA of the CDR3 is TGTGCCAGCAGTGAAATGGCAGTTCGCGGTGAGCAGTTCTTC. The chain links TRBV6-1 to TRBJ2-1; D not certain. The V and J ends lost 2 bases and 9 bases respectively, with 14 bases between them. The germline CDR1 and CDR2 sequences are MNHNS and SASEGT. The CDR3 is 14 amino acids.

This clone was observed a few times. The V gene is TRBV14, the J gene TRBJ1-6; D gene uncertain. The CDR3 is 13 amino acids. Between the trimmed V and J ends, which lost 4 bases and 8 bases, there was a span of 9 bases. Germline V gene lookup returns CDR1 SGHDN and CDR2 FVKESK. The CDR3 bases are TGTGCCAGCAGCCCCGAACTATATTCACCCCTCCACTTT. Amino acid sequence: CASSPELYSPLHF. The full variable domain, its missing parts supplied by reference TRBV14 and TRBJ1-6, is EAGVTQFPSHSVIEKGQTVTLRCDPISGHDNLYWYRRVMGKEIKFLLHFVKESKQDESGMPNNRFLAERTGGTYSTLKVQPAELEDSGVYFCASSPELYSPLHFGNGTRLTVT.

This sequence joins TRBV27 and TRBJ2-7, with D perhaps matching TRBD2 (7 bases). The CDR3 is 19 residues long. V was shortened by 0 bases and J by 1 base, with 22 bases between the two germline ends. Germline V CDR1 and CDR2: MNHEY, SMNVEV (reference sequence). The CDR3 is CASSLSGFGGRGKSYEQYF. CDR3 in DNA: TGTGCCAGCAGTTTATCGGGCTTCGGGGGGCGGGGGAAGTCCTACGAGCAGTACTTC.

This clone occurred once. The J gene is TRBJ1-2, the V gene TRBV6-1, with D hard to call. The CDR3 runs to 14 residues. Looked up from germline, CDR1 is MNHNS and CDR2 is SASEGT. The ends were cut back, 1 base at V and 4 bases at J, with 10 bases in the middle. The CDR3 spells CASSEGTAIYGYTF. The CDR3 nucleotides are TGTGCCAGCAGTGAAGGCACAGCTATCTATGGCTACACCTTC.

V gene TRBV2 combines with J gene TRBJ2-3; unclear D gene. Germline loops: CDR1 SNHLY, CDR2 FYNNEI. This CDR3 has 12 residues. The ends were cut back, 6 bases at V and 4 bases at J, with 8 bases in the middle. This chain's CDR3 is CASRGASDTQYF. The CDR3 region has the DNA TGTGCCAGCAGAGGAGCGTCAGATACGCAGTATTTT.

The CDR3 sequence is CASSLGLAANEQFF. The CDR3 nucleotides are TGTGCCAGCAGTTTGGGACTAGCGGCCAATGAGCAGTTCTTC. The rearrangement links TRBV27 to TRBJ2-1; 11 bases agree with TRBD2. V lost 3 bases to trimming and J lost 6 bases; unmatched junction nucleotides: 1. In germline, CDR1 is MNHEY, CDR2 SMNVEV (reference sequence). CDR3 length: 14 residues.

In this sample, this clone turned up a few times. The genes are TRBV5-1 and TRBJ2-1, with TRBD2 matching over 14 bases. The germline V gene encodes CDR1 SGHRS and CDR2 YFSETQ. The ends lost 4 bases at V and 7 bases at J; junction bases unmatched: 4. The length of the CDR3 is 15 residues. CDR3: CASSGGLAGVNEQFF. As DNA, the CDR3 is TGCGCCAGCAGCGGGGGACTAGCGGGAGTAAATGAGCAGTTCTTC.

CDR3 coding DNA: TGTGCCAGCAGCATTCAAGCATTCATTGAAGCTTTCTTT. Amino acids: CASSIQAFIEAFF. The gene calls are TRBV7-8 and TRBJ1-1; no clear D gene. The length of the CDR3 is 13 residues. In germline, CDR1 is SGHVS, CDR2 FQNEAQ. V lost 5 bases and J lost 7, with 14 bases in between.

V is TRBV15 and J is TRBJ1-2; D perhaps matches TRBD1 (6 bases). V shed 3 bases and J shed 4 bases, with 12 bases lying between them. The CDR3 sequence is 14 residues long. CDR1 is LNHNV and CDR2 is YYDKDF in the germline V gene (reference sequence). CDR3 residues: CATSSRPGAYGYTF. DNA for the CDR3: TGTGCCACCAGCAGTCGGCCAGGGGCCTATGGCTACACCTTC.

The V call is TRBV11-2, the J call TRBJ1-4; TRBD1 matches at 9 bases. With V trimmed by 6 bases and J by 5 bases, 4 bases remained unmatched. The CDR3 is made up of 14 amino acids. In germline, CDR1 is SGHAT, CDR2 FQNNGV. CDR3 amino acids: CASRQGAENEKLFF. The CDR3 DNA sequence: TGTGCCAGCAGACAGGGGGCGGAAAATGAAAAACTGTTTTTT.

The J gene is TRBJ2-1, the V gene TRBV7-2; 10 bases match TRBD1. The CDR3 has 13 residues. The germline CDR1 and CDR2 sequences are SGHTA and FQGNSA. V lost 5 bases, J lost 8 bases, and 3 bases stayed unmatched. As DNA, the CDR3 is TGTGCCAGCAGCCGCGGGACAGGGGATGAGCAGTTCTTC. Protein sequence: CASSRGTGDEQFF.

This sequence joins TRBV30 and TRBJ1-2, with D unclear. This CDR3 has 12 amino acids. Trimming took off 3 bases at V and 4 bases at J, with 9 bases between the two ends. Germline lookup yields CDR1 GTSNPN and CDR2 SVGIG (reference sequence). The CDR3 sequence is CAWSAGIYGYTF. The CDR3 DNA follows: TGTGCCTGGAGCGCGGGCATCTATGGCTACACCTTC. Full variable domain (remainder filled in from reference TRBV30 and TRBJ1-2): SQTIHQWPATLVQPVGSPLSLECTVEGTSNPNLYWYRQAAGRGLQLLFYSVGIGQISSEVPQNLSASRPQDRQFILSSKKLLLSDSGFYLCAWSAGIYGYTFGSGTRLTVV.

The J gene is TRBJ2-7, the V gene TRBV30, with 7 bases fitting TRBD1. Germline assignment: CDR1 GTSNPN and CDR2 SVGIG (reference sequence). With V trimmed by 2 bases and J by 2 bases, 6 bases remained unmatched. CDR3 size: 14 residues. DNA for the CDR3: TGTGCCTGGAGTCGCACAGGGGTACCCTACGAGCAGTACTTC. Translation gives CAWSRTGVPYEQYF.

This CDR3 reads CASSPSTGGNTIYF. DNA of the CDR3: TGTGCCAGTAGCCCCTCGACTGGTGGAAACACCATATATTTT. This chain connects TRBV19 to TRBJ1-3, with D unclear. V dropped 6 bases and J dropped 3 bases, with 12 bases sitting between them. CDR3 length: 14 residues. The germline V gene has CDR1 LNHDA and CDR2 SQIVND (reference sequence).

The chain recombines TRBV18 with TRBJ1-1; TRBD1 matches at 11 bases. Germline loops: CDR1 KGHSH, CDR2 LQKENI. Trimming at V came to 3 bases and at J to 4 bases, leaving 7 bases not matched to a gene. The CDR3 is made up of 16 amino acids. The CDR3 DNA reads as TGTGCCAGCTCACCCCGAAAGGGACAGGGGGGCACTGAAGCTTTCTTT. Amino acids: CASSPRKGQGGTEAFF.

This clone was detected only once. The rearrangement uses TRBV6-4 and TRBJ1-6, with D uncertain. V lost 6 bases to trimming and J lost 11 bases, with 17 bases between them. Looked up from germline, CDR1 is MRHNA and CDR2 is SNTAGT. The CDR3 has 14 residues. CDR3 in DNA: TGTGCCAGCAGCGAAGGTTCGCCCGGGGCACCCCTCCACTTT. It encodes CASSEGSPGAPLHF.

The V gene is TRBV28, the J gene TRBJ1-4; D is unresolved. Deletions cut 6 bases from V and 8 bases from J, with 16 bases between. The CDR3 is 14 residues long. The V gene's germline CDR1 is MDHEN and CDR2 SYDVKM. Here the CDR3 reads CASSWVSVGEKLFF. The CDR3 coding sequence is TGTGCCAGCAGCTGGGTGTCCGTCGGGGAAAAACTGTTTTTT.

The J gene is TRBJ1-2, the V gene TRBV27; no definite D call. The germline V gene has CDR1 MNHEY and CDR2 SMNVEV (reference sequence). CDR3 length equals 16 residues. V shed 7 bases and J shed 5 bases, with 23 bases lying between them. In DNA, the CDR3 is TGTGCCAGCAACCGGAGGGCCTCCGGGCGGGCGTATGGCTACACCTTC. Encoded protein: CASNRRASGRAYGYTF.

The DNA of the CDR3 is TGCAGCGCCCTCCGGGACAGGGTCACAAACATTCAGTACTTC. Translated: CSALRDRVTNIQYF. The rearrangement joins TRBV29-1 to TRBJ2-4, with 9 bases aligning to TRBD1. From germline, CDR1 is SQVTM and CDR2 ANQGSEA. V was clipped by 7 bases and J by 6 bases; unmatched bases: 10. The CDR3 sequence is 14 residues long.

CDR3 bases: TGTGCCAGCAGCTTCTTAATCGGCGGGAGGACAGATACGCAGTATTTT. Translated, it gives CASSFLIGGRTDTQYF. V and J are TRBV5-4 and TRBJ2-3; the match to TRBD2 covers 8 bases. CDR3 length: 16 residues. J lost 3 bases, V lost 2 bases, and 8 bases had no gene match. The V gene's germline CDR1 is SGHNT and CDR2 YYREEE (reference sequence).

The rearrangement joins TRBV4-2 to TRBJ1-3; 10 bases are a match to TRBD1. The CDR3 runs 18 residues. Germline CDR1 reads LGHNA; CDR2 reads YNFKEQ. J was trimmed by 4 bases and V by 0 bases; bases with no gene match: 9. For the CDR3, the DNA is TGTGCCAGCAGCCAAGATCTCCGAGACAGGGGGCGAGGAAACACCATATATTTT. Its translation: CASSQDLRDRGRGNTIYF.